The present TCR beta chain was sequenced within a study of blood T cell repertoires in COVID-19. Study details: Sources were T cells, B-cell-depleted T cells, or PBMCs; the material itself was cDNA or gDNA.

Assay: immunoSEQ multiplex PCR; the TCRdb copy retains only in-frame clones and omits some. This sample has 50,000 to 85,000 clones, with roughly 75% found just once. The CDR3 consists of 14 residues. Trimming left V 4 bases short and J 7 bases short, with 17 bases between. Germline V CDR1 and CDR2: SGHDT, YYEEEE. This clone came up a few times. Sequencing was done on a sample of peripheral blood. This chain links TRBV5-6 with TRBJ1-2; D perhaps matches TRBD1 (6 bases). This receptor was identified in a human donor in a cohort sampled during active COVID-19. CDR3: CASSHRDKVLGYTF. The CDR3 nucleotides are TGTGCCAGCAGCCACAGGGACAAGGTCCTTGGCTACACCTTC. The full variable domain, rest sourced from reference TRBV5-6 and TRBJ1-2, is DAGVTQSPTHLIKTRGQQVTLRCSPKSGHDTVSWYQQALGQGPQFIFQYYEEEERQRGNFPDRFSGHQFPNYSSELNVNALLLGDSALYLCASSHRDKVLGYTFGSGTRLTVV.